A selection of T cell receptor beta chains follows, all from one sample in a study of T cells after yellow fever vaccination. From the 5' RACE reads, TCRdb called clonotypes with MiXCR, one entry per CDR3 protein. The sample holds approximately 170,000 distinct CDR3 sequences, approximately 11% seen once. The material was CD8+ T cells sorted from PBMCs, obtained 15 days after the yellow fever booster vaccination. The receptors originated from a man aged 18 to 30 who received the YFV17D yellow fever vaccine. Each CDR3 is given with its conserved first and last residue. The D gene is left open where the match is weak. The size of a clone is reported for some rows only, either as once, few or many, or as a class for expanded clones.

j_call v_call d_call clone_size cdr3_aa cdr3_nt
TRBJ1-3 TRBV12-3/TRBV12-4 NA NA CAILGGDSGNTIYF TGTGCCATCTTGGGGGGGGACTCTGGAAACACCATATATTTT
TRBJ2-7 TRBV6-5 NA NA CASSYSTERSGYEQYF TGTGCCAGCAGTTACTCGACGGAGCGTTCGGGGTACGAGCAGTACTTC
TRBJ1-6 TRBV5-1 TRBD1 few CASSAGQGINSPLHF TGCGCCAGCAGTGCGGGACAGGGGATAAATTCACCCCTCCACTTT
TRBJ2-7 TRBV30 NA many CAWSPSYEQYF TGTGCCTGGAGTCCGTCCTACGAGCAGTACTTC
TRBJ1-2 TRBV4-3 NA many CASSQDPQEAGTYGYTF TGCGCCAGCAGCCAAGACCCCCAGGAGGCCGGAACCTATGGCTACACCTTC
TRBJ2-1 TRBV7-9 NA few CASSLVSGGVGSYNEQFF TGTGCCAGCAGCTTAGTCTCTGGAGGGGTAGGCTCCTACAATGAGCAGTTCTTC
TRBJ1-5 TRBV28 NA NA CASSFLAAYQPQHF NA
TRBJ1-1 TRBV7-9 NA many CASSLVGLPTEAFF TGTGCCAGCAGCTTAGTGGGCCTTCCCACTGAAGCTTTCTTT
TRBJ1-1 TRBV7-9 TRBD1 many CASSSEHRGNTEAFF TGTGCCAGCAGCTCGGAACACAGGGGGAACACTGAAGCTTTCTTT
TRBJ2-2 TRBV7-9 TRBD1 NA CASSLTTGEAGELFF TGTGCCAGCAGCTTGACGACAGGGGAGGCCGGGGAGCTGTTTTTT
TRBJ1-2 TRBV7-9 NA NA CASSFLVREKGYGYTF TGTGCCAGCAGCTTCCTGGTCAGGGAGAAAGGCTATGGCTACACCTTC
TRBJ1-1 TRBV29-1 NA few CSVEEKGVFPTEAFF TGCAGCGTTGAAGAGAAGGGGGTCTTCCCCACTGAAGCTTTCTTT
TRBJ2-6 TRBV11-1 NA NA CASSLESGLYSGANVLTF TGTGCCAGCAGCTTAGAGTCAGGGTTGTACTCTGGGGCCAACGTCCTGACTTTC
TRBJ2-3 TRBV28 NA NA CASSLLFGDTQYF TGTGCCAGCAGTCTCCTGTTCGGGGATACGCAGTATTTT
TRBJ2-5 TRBV4-1 TRBD1 NA CASSQTGQGALETQYF TGCGCCAGCAGCCAAACGGGACAGGGGGCTTTAGAGACCCAGTACTTC
TRBJ2-1 TRBV29-1 TRBD2 few CSVEEAWGTSSEQFF TGCAGCGTTGAAGAGGCCTGGGGGACTAGTAGTGAGCAGTTCTTC
TRBJ2-2 TRBV21-1 NA NA CASSKPGQGPVNTGELFF TGTGCCAGCAGCAAACCGGGACAGGGACCCGTTAACACCGGGGAGCTGTTTTTT
TRBJ2-3 TRBV27 TRBD1 NA CASSWTGDIGTDTQYF TGTGCCAGCAGTTGGACAGGGGATATAGGGACAGATACGCAGTATTTT
TRBJ2-1 TRBV20-1 NA few CSARPDSLNEQFF TGCAGTGCTAGACCAGACAGTCTCAATGAGCAGTTCTTC
TRBJ2-7 TRBV6-6 NA few CASSYSAPSYEQYF TGTGCCAGCAGTTACTCGGCTCCCTCCTACGAGCAGTACTTC
TRBJ2-7 TRBV12-5 NA NA CASGSTFYEQYF TGTGCTAGTGGTTCGACCTTCTACGAGCAGTACTTC
TRBJ2-3 TRBV4-3 NA many CASSHGRENTDTQYF TGCGCCAGCAGCCACGGCAGGGAGAACACAGATACGCAGTATTTT
TRBJ2-7 TRBV6-2/TRBV6-3 NA few CASSYSILDSSYEQYF TGTGCCAGCAGTTACTCGATTCTGGATAGCTCCTACGAGCAGTACTTC
TRBJ2-7 TRBV30 NA few CAWSRQDLSYEQYF TGTGCCTGGAGTCGACAGGACCTATCCTACGAGCAGTACTTC
TRBJ1-6 TRBV11-2 NA few CASSSQGPVGNSPLHF TGTGCCAGCAGCTCACAGGGACCCGTGGGCAATTCACCCCTCCACTTT
TRBJ1-4 TRBV6-6 NA few CASSPPDGRWEKLFF TGTGCCAGCAGCCCACCCGACGGACGGTGGGAAAAACTGTTTTTT
TRBJ1-6 TRBV4-1 NA NA CASSNIGQNNSPLHF TGCGCCAGCAGCAACATTGGACAGAATAATTCACCCCTCCACTTT
TRBJ2-1 TRBV6-6 NA few CASSSGAPRFYNEQFF TGTGCCAGCAGTTCGGGGGCACCTCGCTTCTACAATGAGCAGTTCTTC
TRBJ2-2 TRBV5-5 NA few CASSLGYGNTGELFF TGTGCCAGCAGCTTGGGCTATGGAAACACCGGGGAGCTGTTTTTT
TRBJ2-3 TRBV12-3/TRBV12-4 NA many CASSAKGTTDTQYF TGTGCCAGCAGTGCTAAGGGGACCACAGATACGCAGTATTTT
TRBJ1-1 TRBV7-9 NA few CASSPWAGTEAFF TGTGCCAGCAGCCCCTGGGCCGGCACTGAAGCTTTCTTT
TRBJ2-1 TRBV20-1 NA many CSARDPLGGDEQFF TGCAGTGCTAGAGACCCCCTGGGTGGCGATGAGCAGTTCTTC
TRBJ1-6 TRBV7-9 NA few CASSTRDGNSPLHF TGTGCCAGCAGCACTCGGGACGGTAATTCACCCCTCCACTTT
TRBJ2-2 TRBV7-9 TRBD1 few CASRHRTGATGELFF TGTGCCAGCAGACATAGGACAGGGGCAACCGGGGAGCTGTTTTTT
TRBJ2-1 TRBV20-1 NA NA CSARDTDNEQFF TGCAGTGCTAGGGACACAGACAATGAGCAGTTCTTC
TRBJ1-1 TRBV6-5 NA NA CASNLQGVNTEAFF TGTGCCAGCAACCTCCAAGGGGTAAACACTGAAGCTTTCTTT
TRBJ2-7 TRBV29-1 NA NA CSVVSYSYEQYF TGCAGCGTTGTTAGCTATTCCTACGAGCAGTACTTC
TRBJ2-1 TRBV29-1 NA NA CSVGRGNYNEQFF TGCAGCGTTGGAAGGGGGAACTACAATGAGCAGTTCTTC
TRBJ2-5 TRBV29-1 NA many CSVEVAGDQETQYF TGCAGCGTTGAAGTGGCAGGGGACCAAGAGACCCAGTACTTC
TRBJ1-1 TRBV6-2/TRBV6-3 NA NA CASSTGLLAFF TGTGCCAGCAGTACAGGACTATTGGCTTTCTTT
TRBJ1-1 TRBV4-1 NA few CASSQGGEMNTEAFF TGCGCCAGCAGCCAAGGGGGCGAGATGAACACTGAAGCTTTCTTT
TRBJ2-1 TRBV29-1 NA few CSGRDYNEQFF TGCAGCGGCCGGGACTACAATGAGCAGTTCTTC
TRBJ2-1 TRBV20-1 TRBD1 NA CSARDRDRGSYNEQFF TGCAGTGCTAGAGATCGTGACAGGGGGTCCTACAATGAGCAGTTCTTC
TRBJ2-3 TRBV11-2 NA few CASSLWGRGSTDTQYF TGTGCCAGCAGCTTATGGGGCAGGGGAAGCACAGATACGCAGTATTTT
TRBJ2-5 TRBV5-1 NA few CASSGGGRPQETQYF TGCGCCAGCAGCGGGGGGGGCCGGCCCCAAGAGACCCAGTACTTC
TRBJ1-2 TRBV4-2 NA NA CASSQESSYGYTF TGTGCCAGCAGCCAAGAATCTAGCTATGGCTACACCTTC